Listed below are T cell receptor beta chains from one sample, sequenced in a study of T cells in Graves' hyperthyroidism and ophthalmopathy. One entry per CDR3 protein, called by TCRdb with MiXCR from the multiplex PCR reads. The repertoire holds roughly 560,000 distinct CDR3 sequences, with about 15% as singletons. The sample was blood. Receptors were obtained from a woman aged 35 to 49 with Graves' ophthalmopathy. Both conserved end residues are part of each CDR3. D genes are given only for firm matches. A row's size may be missing; if present it is once, few, many or a size class.

cdr3_aa	cdr3_nt	clone_size	v_call	j_call	d_call
CASSFRPWTENTEAFF	TGTGCCAGCAGCTTCCGACCTTGGACAGAGAACACTGAAGCTTTCTTT	many	TRBV5-5	TRBJ1-1	-
CASRNNIDYEQYF	TGTGCCAGCAGAAACAACATTGACTACGAGCAGTACTTC	many	TRBV6-5	TRBJ2-7	-
CSARGFGGVGNTGELFF	TGCAGTGCTAGAGGTTTTGGGGGCGTGGGGAACACCGGGGAGCTGTTTTTT	many	TRBV20-1	TRBJ2-2	-
CASRFSTGGDEQYF	TGTGCCAGCAGATTTTCGACAGGGGGCGACGAGCAGTACTTC	many	TRBV12-3/TRBV12-4	TRBJ2-7	TRBD1
CASSQDGGQSYEQYF	TGTGCCAGCAGCCAAGATGGGGGACAGTCCTACGAGCAGTACTTC	many	TRBV3-1	TRBJ2-7	TRBD1
CASSATLWGCTF	TGTGCCAGCAGCGCCACACTTTGGGGCTGCACCTTC	once	TRBV12-3/TRBV12-4	TRBJ1-2	-
CASSQASQETQYF	TGTGCCAGCAGCCAAGCGAGCCAAGAGACCCAGTACTTC	-	TRBV3-1	TRBJ2-5	-
CASSLREGSGELFF	TGTGCCAGCAGTTTACGAGAGGGCTCCGGGGAGCTGTTTTTT	many	TRBV12-3/TRBV12-4	TRBJ2-2	-
CAWSVPTYTEAFF	TGTGCCTGGAGTGTACCGACCTACACTGAAGCTTTCTTT	many	TRBV30	TRBJ1-1	-
CASLPQGFGEAFF	TGTGCCAGCCTCCCACAGGGGTTCGGTGAAGCTTTCTTT	many	TRBV19	TRBJ1-1	TRBD1
CASSPQGGNTIYF	TGTGCCAGCAGTCCCCAGGGAGGAAACACCATATATTTT	many	TRBV2	TRBJ1-3	-